One sample yielded the 15 T cell receptor beta chains listed below, sequenced in a study of shared clonotypes between healthy human individuals. Clones were sequenced by immunoSEQ multiplex PCR, and TCRdb holds only the in-frame ones, with some missing. This table has roughly 2.4 million clones, nearly 97% appearing once. The specimen was naive CD4+ T cells sorted from blood. Subset of the sample: CD45RA+ positively selected. All receptors derive from a man aged 18 to 35 in good health.

The chain carries TRBV6-5 and TRBJ1-2; a possible D gene is TRBD1 (6 bases). Trimming pared 8 bases from V and 3 bases from J, leaving 13 bases between. The CDR3 is 13 residues long. CDR1 and CDR2 from the germline V gene are MNHEY and SVGAGI. Here the CDR3 DNA reads TGTGCCAGCCGCCGGGGGGGCTACTATGGCTACACCTTC. This encodes CASRRGGYYGYTF.

The chain links TRBV6-5 to TRBJ2-7, with a possible D match to TRBD1 (5 bases). V lost 0 bases and J 2 bases, leaving 11 bases between the germline ends. The CDR3 length is 15 residues. Germline loops: CDR1 MNHEY, CDR2 SVGAGI. CDR3 residues: CASSYSQGHPYEQYF. Written as DNA, the CDR3 is TGTGCCAGCAGTTACTCCCAAGGACATCCCTACGAGCAGTACTTC.

Regarding this clone: One end of the junction fails to match germline, which may point to a read error. This chain uses TRBV4-1 with TRBJ1-4, with D unresolved. This CDR3 region has 14 residues. Germline CDR1 reads MGHRA; CDR2 reads YSYEKL. This chain's CDR3 is CASSQGAGPAETVF. CDR3 sequence (DNA): TGCGCCAGCAGCCAAGGTGCAGGACCCGCGGAGACTGTTTTT.

This clone was counted a single time. The V gene is TRBV28, the J gene TRBJ1-1, with a possible D match to TRBD1 (5 bases). Germline loops: CDR1 MDHEN, CDR2 SYDVKM. Trimming took off 6 bases at V and 0 bases at J, with 17 bases between the two ends. The CDR3 is 16 amino acids. CDR3 amino acids: CASSPGGRIMNTEAFF. The CDR3 bases are TGTGCCAGCAGCCCGGGGGGGAGGATCATGAACACTGAAGCTTTCTTT.

Turning to this clone: Other nucleotide sequences from this sample produce the same CDR3. The rearrangement uses TRBV7-2 and TRBJ2-7; 7 nucleotides align to TRBD2. The CDR3 consists of 15 residues. The germline V gene encodes CDR1 SGHTA and CDR2 FQGNSA. Trimming at V came to 1 base and at J to 1 base, leaving 4 bases not matched to a gene. The CDR3 region is CASSLDSGYSYEQYF. CDR3 DNA sequence: TGTGCCAGCAGCTTAGATAGCGGGTATTCCTACGAGCAGTACTTC.

V usage is TRBV11-2 and J usage is TRBJ2-7, with 12 bases identical to TRBD2. The V and J ends lost 1 base and 3 bases, in that order; junction bases with no gene match: 4. Germline V gene sequence: CDR1 SGHAT, CDR2 FQNNGV. The CDR3 consists of 16 residues. CDR3: CASSLARLAGVYEQYF. CDR3 nucleotide sequence: TGTGCCAGCAGCTTAGCCAGACTAGCGGGGGTCTACGAGCAGTACTTC.

This clone was recorded only once. CDR3 loop: CAWTPILLGNEQFF. CDR3 DNA sequence: TGTGCCTGGACTCCTATCTTACTAGGCAATGAGCAGTTCTTC. This chain connects TRBV30 to TRBJ2-1; D may be TRBD2 (5 bases). Trimming left V 4 bases short and J 6 bases short, with 16 bases between. Germline V gene sequence: CDR1 GTSNPN, CDR2 SVGIG (reference sequence). This CDR3 has 14 residues.

The chain recombines TRBV7-4 with TRBJ1-2, with D perhaps TRBD1 (6 bases). Germline V gene sequence: CDR1 SGHVT, CDR2 SQSDAQ. The germline V and J ends were trimmed by 7 bases and 1 base, with 16 bases remaining between them. The CDR3 is 15 residues long. CDR3 amino acids: CASTLCKGGNYGYTF. As DNA, the CDR3 is TGTGCCAGCACCCTTTGTAAGGGGGGTAACTATGGCTACACCTTC. Supplemented by reference TRBV7-4 and TRBJ1-2, the full variable domain reads GAGVSQSPRYKVAKRGRDVALRCDSISGHVTLYWYRQTLGQGSEVLTYSQSDAQRDKSGRPSGRFSAERPERSVSTLKIQRTEQGDSAVYLCASTLCKGGNYGYTFGSGTRLTVV.

This clone appeared a single time. This rearrangement joins TRBV28 to TRBJ1-2, with D unresolved. The germline V gene has CDR1 MDHEN and CDR2 SYDVKM. This CDR3 is built from 13 residues. V lost 6 bases and J 2 bases, leaving 10 bases between the germline ends. CDR3 in amino acids: CASRLDGNYGYTF. The DNA of the CDR3 is TGTGCCAGCAGACTGGACGGGAACTATGGCTACACCTTC.

For this clone: Other DNA sequences in this specimen translate into the identical CDR3. The chain joins TRBV11-2 to TRBJ1-5, with D perhaps matching TRBD1 (6 bases). Between the trimmed V and J ends, which lost 4 bases and 5 bases, there was a span of 9 bases. The CDR3 loop spans 13 amino acids. From germline, CDR1 is SGHAT and CDR2 FQNNGV. The CDR3 DNA is TGTGCCAGCAGCTCACAGGGAGATCAGCCCCAGCATTTT. It is translated as CASSSQGDQPQHF. Variable domain in full (rest from reference TRBV11-2 and TRBJ1-5): EAGVAQSPRYKIIEKRQSVAFWCNPISGHATLYWYQQILGQGPKLLIQFQNNGVVDDSQLPKDRFSAERLKGVDSTLKIQPAKLEDSAVYLCASSSQGDQPQHFGDGTRLSIL.

The rearrangement joins TRBV7-2 to TRBJ2-1, with TRBD2 matching 7 bases. J was trimmed by 5 bases and V by 4 bases; bases with no gene match: 20. Germline assignment: CDR1 SGHTA and CDR2 FQGNSA. CDR3 length: 19 amino acids. CDR3 residues: CASSSRGRVGFGSNNEQFF. DNA for the CDR3: TGTGCCAGCAGCTCCCGGGGGAGGGTTGGTTTTGGCAGTAACAATGAGCAGTTCTTC.

The rearrangement joins TRBV29-1 to TRBJ2-1, with D perhaps being TRBD1 or TRBD2 (5 bases each). Between the trimmed V and J ends, which lost 1 base and 6 bases, there was a span of 16 bases. Germline assignment: CDR1 SQVTM and CDR2 ANQGSEA. The CDR3 covers 15 residues. Here the CDR3 reads CSVEGIAGSINEQFF. The CDR3 coding sequence is TGCAGCGTTGAAGGTATCGCAGGGAGTATCAATGAGCAGTTCTTC.

V usage is TRBV6-8 and J usage is TRBJ2-7; D is unresolved. The CDR3 extends over 15 amino acids. V was clipped by 0 bases and J by 3 bases, with 12 bases between them. CDR1 and CDR2 from the germline V gene are MNHGY and SAAAGT. The CDR3 here is CASSYSVRVDYEQYF. In DNA, the CDR3 is TGTGCCAGCAGTTACTCCGTCCGGGTCGACTACGAGCAGTACTTC.

The chain is built from TRBV6-4 and TRBJ1-5, with 7 bases matching TRBD1. Trimming took 3 bases from V and 5 from J; bases not matched to a gene: 4. This CDR3 contains 14 residues. CDR1 is MRHNA, CDR2 SNTAGT, per germline. The chain's CDR3 is CASSETGVDQPQHF. The CDR3 DNA is TGTGCCAGCAGTGAAACAGGGGTTGATCAGCCCCAGCATTTT.

The chain is built from TRBV10-3 and TRBJ2-5, with TRBD1 identical over 7 bases. Trimming at V came to 1 base and at J to 5 bases, leaving 4 bases not matched to a gene. CDR1 and CDR2 (germline): ENHRY, SYGVKD. The CDR3 totals 14 residues. In DNA form, the CDR3 reads TGTGCCATCAGTGAGTTTTCAGGGGGTGAGACCCAGTACTTC. It is translated as CAISEFSGGETQYF.